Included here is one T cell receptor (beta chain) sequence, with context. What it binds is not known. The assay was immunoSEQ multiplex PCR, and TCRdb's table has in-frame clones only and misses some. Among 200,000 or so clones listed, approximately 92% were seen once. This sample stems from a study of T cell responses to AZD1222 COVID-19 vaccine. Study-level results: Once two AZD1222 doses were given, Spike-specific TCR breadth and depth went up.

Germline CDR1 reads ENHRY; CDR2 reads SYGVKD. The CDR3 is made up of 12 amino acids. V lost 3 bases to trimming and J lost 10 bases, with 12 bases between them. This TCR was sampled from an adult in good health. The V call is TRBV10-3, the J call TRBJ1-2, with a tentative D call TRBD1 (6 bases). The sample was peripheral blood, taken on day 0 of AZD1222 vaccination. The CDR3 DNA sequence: TGTGCCATCAGTGATATCGGGGGCGCCTACACCTTC. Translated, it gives CAISDIGGAYTF.